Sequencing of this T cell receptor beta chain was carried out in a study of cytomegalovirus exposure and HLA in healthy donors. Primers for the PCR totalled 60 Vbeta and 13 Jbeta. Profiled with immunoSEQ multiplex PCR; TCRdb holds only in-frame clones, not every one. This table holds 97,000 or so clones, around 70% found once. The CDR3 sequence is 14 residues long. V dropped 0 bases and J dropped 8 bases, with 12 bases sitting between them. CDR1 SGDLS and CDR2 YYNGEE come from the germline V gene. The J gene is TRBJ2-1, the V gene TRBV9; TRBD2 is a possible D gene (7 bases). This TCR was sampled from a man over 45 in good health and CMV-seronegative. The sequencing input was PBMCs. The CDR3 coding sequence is TGTGCCAGCAGCGTAGGGGGGGGGCTGGATGAGCAGTTCTTC. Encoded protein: CASSVGGGLDEQFF.